The 6 T cell receptor beta chains in this list originate from one sample, sequenced in a study of cytomegalovirus exposure and HLA in healthy donors. With 60 Vbeta and 13 Jbeta primers, the PCR was carried out. Generated by immunoSEQ multiplex PCR, the TCRdb table keeps only in-frame clones and is missing some. The sample carries about 140,000 clones, around three quarters recorded once. Sequenced sample: PBMCs. The receptors were sampled from a woman aged 55-70 years in good health and CMV-seropositive.

This clone was observed once. The V and J genes are TRBV30 and TRBJ1-5; 8 nucleotides agree with TRBD1. Germline trimming cut 2 bases from V and 3 bases from J; bases unmatched to any gene: 9. The CDR3 contains 16 residues. From germline, CDR1 is GTSNPN and CDR2 SVGIG (reference sequence). Here the CDR3 reads CAWSPARTGYNQPQHF. In nucleotides, the CDR3 is TGTGCCTGGAGTCCAGCCCGGACAGGGTACAATCAGCCCCAGCATTTT.

The chain combines TRBV28 with TRBJ1-1; a possible D gene is TRBD1 (6 bases). CDR3 length: 16 residues. V lost 7 bases to trimming and J lost 2 bases, with 20 bases between them. CDR1 and CDR2 (germline): MDHEN, SYDVKM. CDR3 coding DNA: TGTGCCAGCAAGGGTTGGGGGGGCGCGCAAAACACTGAAGCTTTCTTT. It codes for CASKGWGGAQNTEAFF. Full variable domain (rest looked up from reference TRBV28 and TRBJ1-1): DVKVTQSSRYLVKRTGEKVFLECVQDMDHENMFWYRQDPGLGLRLIYFSYDVKMKEKGDIPEGYSVSREKKERFSLILESASTNQTSMYLCASKGWGGAQNTEAFFGQGTRLTVV.

J is TRBJ1-5 and V is TRBV7-9; D remains unclear. The CDR3 consists of 14 residues. Trimming pared 5 bases from V and 1 base from J, leaving 9 bases between. Looked up from germline, CDR1 is SEHNR and CDR2 is FQNEAQ (reference sequence). The CDR3 bases are TGTGCCAGCAGCCCCCGCGGGAGCAATCAGCCCCAGCATTTT. It translates to CASSPRGSNQPQHF.

This clone was counted many times. J is TRBJ1-2 and V is TRBV5-4; no firm D call. The CDR3 is made up of 12 amino acids. The V and J ends lost 0 bases and 4 bases respectively, with 4 bases between them. Per germline, CDR1 SGHNT and CDR2 YYREEE (reference sequence). This CDR3 reads CASSLDGYGYTF. The CDR3 DNA sequence: TGTGCCAGCAGCTTGGACGGCTATGGCTACACCTTC.

The chain has TRBV6-5 and TRBJ2-3, with 7 bases identical to TRBD2. The junction had 4 bases not matched to a gene; V was cut back by 6 bases and J by 4 bases. The CDR3 covers 13 residues. Germline CDR1 and CDR2: MNHEY and SVGAGI. CDR3 residues: CASRRSGSDTQYF. In DNA, the CDR3 is TGTGCCAGCAGGCGTAGCGGGTCAGATACGCAGTATTTT.

The rearrangement uses TRBV9 and TRBJ2-5, with 9 nucleotides matching TRBD2. In germline, CDR1 is SGDLS, CDR2 YYNGEE. J was trimmed by 2 bases and V by 0 bases; bases with no gene match: 14. The CDR3 is 19 residues long. The CDR3 is CASSVGSSGILRRQETQYF. CDR3 nucleotides: TGTGCCAGCAGCGTAGGCTCTAGCGGGATCTTACGGCGACAAGAGACCCAGTACTTC.